This T cell receptor (beta chain) was observed in a study of a mutant IDH1 vaccine in newly diagnosed glioma. Study-level information: Patients began vaccination 4-6 weeks after radiotherapy alone, or with temozolomide cycles. The earlier regimen, radiotherapy, temozolomide, or both, was most often both.

Time point meaning: week 47, end of study. Vaccination used 300 ug of mutant IDH1 20-mer peptide per dose, with topical imiquimod. The study's findings and limits: Most patients, 90% to 95%, showed vaccine-induced immune responses.

Turning to this clone: Its antigen is as yet unknown.

The repertoire was sequenced with immunoSEQ multiplex PCR; TCRdb's copy has only in-frame clones and lacks some. Counted here are about 60,000 clones, around 83% occurring once; the ten biggest clones make up over 2.5%. This CDR3 is 13 amino acids long. The V and J ends lost 4 bases and 8 bases respectively, with 12 bases between them. Germline V lookup: CDR1 SGHDT, CDR2 YYEEEE. The TCR was taken from a woman aged 50 to 65 with glioma. The material sequenced was PBMCs, taken from a glioma patient whose treatment included an IDH1 peptide vaccine. The rearrangement uses TRBV5-6 and TRBJ1-4; no clear D gene. Here the CDR3 DNA reads TGTGCCAGCAGCCAATACGACGTAGAAAAACTGTTTTTT. Residues: CASSQYDVEKLFF.